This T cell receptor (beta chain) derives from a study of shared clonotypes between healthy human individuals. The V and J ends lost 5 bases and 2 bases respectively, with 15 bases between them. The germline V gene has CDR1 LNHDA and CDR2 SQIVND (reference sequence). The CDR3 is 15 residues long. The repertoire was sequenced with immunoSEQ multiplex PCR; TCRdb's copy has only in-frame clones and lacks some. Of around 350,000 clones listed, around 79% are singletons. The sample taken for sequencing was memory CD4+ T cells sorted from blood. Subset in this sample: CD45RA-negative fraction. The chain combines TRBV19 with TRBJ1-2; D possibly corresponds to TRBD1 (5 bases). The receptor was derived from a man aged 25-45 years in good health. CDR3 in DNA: TGTGCCAGTAGTCCCGATAGGGGCTGGAACTATGGCTACACCTTC. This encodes CASSPDRGWNYGYTF.